A selection of T cell receptor beta chains follows, all from one sample in a study of cytomegalovirus exposure and HLA in healthy donors. The method was immunoSEQ multiplex PCR; TCRdb's version includes in-frame clones alone and lacks a portion of them. Of 200,000 to 250,000 clones listed, 82% are singletons. Sequencing was done on a sample of PBMCs. These receptors all stem from a woman aged 40 to 50 in good health and CMV-seropositive. Each CDR3 is given with its conserved first and last residue. The D gene is left open where the match is weak. Expanded clones are given a class, and other clones once, few, many or no size at all.

V gene: TRBV21-1
clone size: -
D gene: -
J gene: TRBJ2-5
CDR3 length: 14
CDR3 protein: CASSKGLYGKTQYF
CDR3 DNA: TGTGCCAGCAGCAAAGGTCTTTACGGGAAGACCCAGTACTTC

V gene: TRBV18
clone size: few
D gene: TRBD1
J gene: TRBJ1-2
CDR3 length: 16
CDR3 protein: CASSPGTGPDLYGYTF
CDR3 DNA: TGTGCCAGCTCACCAGGGACAGGGCCGGACCTCTATGGCTACACCTTC

V gene: TRBV9
clone size: few
D gene: -
J gene: TRBJ2-5
CDR3 length: 13
CDR3 protein: CASSPPLEETQYF
CDR3 DNA: TGTGCCAGCAGCCCCCCTTTAGAGGAGACCCAGTACTTC

V gene: TRBV9
clone size: few
D gene: TRBD1
J gene: TRBJ2-1
CDR3 length: 16
CDR3 protein: CASSPRGQGELGEQFF
CDR3 DNA: TGTGCCAGCAGCCCCCGGGGACAGGGGGAATTGGGTGAGCAGTTCTTC

V gene: TRBV5-1
clone size: -
D gene: TRBD1
J gene: TRBJ1-1
CDR3 length: 14
CDR3 protein: CASSIATGSTEAFF
CDR3 DNA: TGCGCCAGCAGCATCGCGACAGGGTCCACTGAAGCTTTCTTT

V gene: TRBV6-1
clone size: -
D gene: TRBD1
J gene: TRBJ2-7
CDR3 length: 13
CDR3 protein: CASSDRGDYEQYF
CDR3 DNA: TGTGCCAGCAGCGACAGGGGAGACTACGAGCAGTACTTC

V gene: TRBV7-2
clone size: -
D gene: TRBD2
J gene: TRBJ2-7
CDR3 length: 16
CDR3 protein: CASSLGTSGGDYEQYF
CDR3 DNA: TGTGCCAGCAGCTTGGGGACTAGCGGGGGGGACTACGAGCAGTACTTC

V gene: TRBV9
clone size: -
D gene: TRBD2
J gene: TRBJ2-2
CDR3 length: 15
CDR3 protein: CASSVTGLAHGELFF
CDR3 DNA: TGTGCCAGCAGCGTCACTGGACTAGCCCACGGGGAGCTGTTTTTT

V gene: TRBV7-8
clone size: -
D gene: TRBD1
J gene: TRBJ1-5
CDR3 length: 15
CDR3 protein: CASSRLDRLNQPQHF
CDR3 DNA: TGTGCCAGCAGCAGATTGGACAGGTTAAATCAGCCCCAGCATTTT

V gene: TRBV4-1
clone size: -
D gene: -
J gene: TRBJ2-5
CDR3 length: 14
CDR3 protein: CASSQVAVGGTQYF
CDR3 DNA: TGCGCCAGCAGCCAAGTAGCTGTTGGTGGGACCCAGTACTTC

V gene: TRBV5-1
clone size: -
D gene: -
J gene: TRBJ2-7
CDR3 length: 17
CDR3 protein: CASSLKGSWTPPYEQYF
CDR3 DNA: TGCGCCAGCAGCTTGAAAGGCAGTTGGACTCCGCCGTACGAGCAGTACTTC

V gene: TRBV7-2
clone size: -
D gene: -
J gene: TRBJ1-2
CDR3 length: 14
CDR3 protein: CASSFPGATGGYTF
CDR3 DNA: TGTGCCAGCAGCTTTCCCGGAGCCACGGGAGGCTACACCTTC

V gene: TRBV27
clone size: -
D gene: -
J gene: TRBJ1-1
CDR3 length: 16
CDR3 protein: CASSPSFLSGNTEAFF
CDR3 DNA: TGTGCCAGCAGCCCCTCGTTTTTGTCGGGGAACACTGAAGCTTTCTTT

V gene: TRBV7-9
clone size: -
D gene: TRBD1
J gene: TRBJ2-1
CDR3 length: 15
CDR3 protein: CASSSRDRGVHEQFF
CDR3 DNA: TGTGCCAGCAGCTCCCGGGACAGGGGGGTCCATGAGCAGTTCTTC

V gene: TRBV5-1
clone size: -
D gene: TRBD1
J gene: TRBJ1-1
CDR3 length: 14
CDR3 protein: CASSFRDRDTEAFF
CDR3 DNA: TGCGCCAGCAGCTTCCGGGACAGGGACACTGAAGCTTTCTTT

V gene: TRBV4-2
clone size: -
D gene: -
J gene: TRBJ2-6
CDR3 length: 20
CDR3 protein: CASSQDLGDGIYSGANVLTF
CDR3 DNA: TGTGCCAGCAGCCAAGATCTAGGAGACGGAATCTACTCTGGGGCCAACGTCCTGACTTTC

V gene: TRBV18
clone size: once
D gene: -
J gene: TRBJ1-1
CDR3 length: 15
CDR3 protein: CASSPLTGRSTEAFF
CDR3 DNA: TGTGCCAGCTCACCACTCACGGGGAGGAGCACTGAAGCTTTCTTT

V gene: TRBV6-5
clone size: -
D gene: -
J gene: TRBJ1-1
CDR3 length: 11
CDR3 protein: CASGRNTEAFF
CDR3 DNA: TGTGCCAGCGGGAGGAACACTGAAGCTTTCTTT

V gene: TRBV2
clone size: once
D gene: -
J gene: TRBJ1-2
CDR3 length: 14
CDR3 protein: CASSRAGEVSGYTF
CDR3 DNA: TGTGCCAGCAGCCGGGCTGGGGAGGTCTCTGGCTACACCTTC

V gene: TRBV6-6
clone size: -
D gene: -
J gene: TRBJ2-7
CDR3 length: 14
CDR3 protein: CASSYQGSSYEQYF
CDR3 DNA: TGTGCCAGCAGTTACCAGGGAAGCTCCTACGAGCAGTACTTC

V gene: TRBV4-1
clone size: -
D gene: -
J gene: TRBJ1-1
CDR3 length: 13
CDR3 protein: CASSQAWGPGAFF
CDR3 DNA: TGCGCCAGCAGCCAAGCCTGGGGCCCTGGGGCTTTCTTT

V gene: TRBV5-1
clone size: -
D gene: -
J gene: TRBJ1-4
CDR3 length: 14
CDR3 protein: CASRDIRGGEKLFF
CDR3 DNA: TGCGCCAGCAGAGATATTAGGGGGGGTGAAAAACTGTTTTTT